These 24 T cell receptor beta chains originate from one sample sequenced in a study. From the 5' RACE reads, TCRdb called clonotypes with MiXCR, one entry per CDR3 protein. The sample gives about 55,000 distinct CDR3 sequences, roughly 20% of which show up once; about 2.9% is in the top ten. Treg sorting used a CD4+CD25+CD127-/low gate. The source material was tumor-infiltrating Tregs sorted from the breast tumor. These receptors originate from a female donor with breast cancer.

In DNA form, the CDR3 reads TGTGCCTTTAGGACAGGGGTTAACTATGGCTACACCTTC. This gives the protein CAFRTGVNYGYTF. J is TRBJ1-2 and V is TRBV30; the match to TRBD1 covers 9 bases. CDR3 length: 13 residues. Looked up from germline, CDR1 is GTSNPN and CDR2 is SVGIG (reference sequence). Losses at the gene ends were 7 bases for V and 1 base for J; bases not matched to a gene: 4.

This rearrangement joins TRBV5-1 to TRBJ1-2; 8 bases align to TRBD1. Germline V lookup: CDR1 SGHRS, CDR2 YFSETQ. The CDR3 consists of 15 residues. The trim removed 0 bases at V and 8 bases at J, leaving 9 bases unmatched. Here the CDR3 reads CASSLEAQGAGGYTF. In nucleotides, the CDR3 is TGCGCCAGCAGCTTGGAAGCCCAGGGGGCAGGAGGCTACACCTTC.

DNA for the CDR3: TGTGCCAGCAGTTTCCAGGGGCCCGGGGAGCTGTTTTTT. This encodes CASSFQGPGELFF. V gene TRBV12-3 or TRBV12-4 combines with J gene TRBJ2-2; the D gene is possibly TRBD1 (6 bases). V dropped 3 bases and J dropped 6 bases, with 8 bases sitting between them. The CDR3 covers 13 residues.

A few counts support this clonotype. The V and J genes are TRBV7-9 and TRBJ1-2; D might be TRBD1 (5 bases). The length of the CDR3 is 14 residues. Trimming took 5 bases from V and 4 from J, leaving 14 bases between them. Germline assignment: CDR1 SEHNR and CDR2 FQNEAQ (reference sequence). The chain's CDR3 is CASSKSGTIYGYTF. DNA for the CDR3: TGTGCCAGCAGCAAGAGTGGGACGATCTATGGCTACACCTTC.

Only a few counts were recorded for this clonotype. The chain couples TRBV20-1 to TRBJ2-7; TRBD1 aligns across 11 bases. CDR3 length: 12 residues. The V segment lost 3 bases and the J segment 6 bases; nucleotides outside the gene matches: 1. Germline values: CDR1 DFQATT, CDR2 SNEGSKA (reference sequence). CDR3 bases: TGCAGTGCTAGGGACAGGGGGCTCGAGCAGTACTTC. Its translation is CSARDRGLEQYF.

The V and J genes are TRBV9 and TRBJ2-2; 9 bases agree with TRBD1. The CDR3 loop spans 18 amino acids. Germline V gives CDR1 SGDLS, CDR2 YYNGEE. The trim removed 4 bases at V and 0 bases at J, leaving 10 bases unmatched. The CDR3 nucleotides are TGTGCCAGCAGCCCGGGACAGGGTAGGGGCGCGAACACCGGGGAGCTGTTTTTT. Translation: CASSPGQGRGANTGELFF.

This chain connects TRBV7-8 to TRBJ2-3; weak D call: TRBD2 (5 bases). The CDR3 runs 15 residues. V was clipped by 5 bases and J by 4 bases, with 16 bases between them. Germline lookup yields CDR1 SGHVS and CDR2 FQNEAQ. The CDR3 loop is CASSPLTTPADTQYF. The CDR3 DNA is TGTGCCAGCAGCCCCTTGACTACGCCGGCAGATACGCAGTATTTT. The full variable domain, rest sourced from reference TRBV7-8 and TRBJ2-3, is GAGVSQSPRYKVAKRGQDVALRCDPISGHVSLFWYQQALGQGPEFLTYFQNEAQLDKSGLPSDRFFAERPEGSVSTLKIQRTQQEDSAVYLCASSPLTTPADTQYFGPGTRLTVL.

This clonotype was seen more than once but under ten times. The chain employs TRBV3-1 and TRBJ1-2; D not resolved. Looked up from germline, CDR1 is LGHDT and CDR2 is YNNKEL (reference sequence). The germline V and J ends were trimmed by 3 bases and 6 bases, with 5 bases remaining between them. The length of the CDR3 is 11 residues. CDR3 in amino acids: CASSHSDGYTF. The DNA for the CDR3 is TGTGCCAGCAGCCACAGCGATGGCTACACCTTC.

This clonotype was observed a handful of times. The chain recombines TRBV7-2 with TRBJ2-4; TRBD1 might be the D (5 bases). V dropped 3 bases and J dropped 6 bases, with 9 bases sitting between them. The germline CDR1 and CDR2 sequences are SGHTA and FQGNSA. CDR3 length: 13 amino acids. The CDR3, as DNA: TGTGCCAGCAGCTTCGGGCAGGGAAACATTCAGTACTTC. Protein product: CASSFGQGNIQYF.

CDR3 DNA: TGCGCCAGCAGCCGTTTAGCGGGAGGGCCTACAGATACGCAGTATTTT. Encoded protein: CASSRLAGGPTDTQYF. The chain couples TRBV4-1 to TRBJ2-3, with TRBD2 matching 11 bases. CDR3 length: 16 residues. V dropped 4 bases and J dropped 3; count of bases not matched to a gene: 6. Germline CDR1 is MGHRA and CDR2 is YSYEKL.

This clonotype appeared a few times. The gene calls are TRBV4-1 and TRBJ2-7, with 7 bases aligning to TRBD1. The V gene end was trimmed by 2 bases and the J gene end by 7 bases; junction bases not matched to a gene: 8. This CDR3 region has 14 residues. Per the germline V gene, CDR1 is MGHRA and CDR2 is YSYEKL. CDR3: CASSQLQGVSEQYF. The CDR3 DNA is TGCGCCAGCAGCCAACTCCAGGGGGTGAGTGAGCAGTACTTC.

This clonotype was counted between two and nine times. This sequence joins TRBV12-3 or TRBV12-4 and TRBJ1-1, with 9 bases lining up with TRBD1. Losses at the gene ends were 6 bases for V and 6 bases for J; bases not matched to a gene: 11. This CDR3 region has 15 residues. CDR3 sequence reads: CASRSQTGGLSEAFF. As DNA, the CDR3 is TGTGCCAGCAGAAGCCAGACAGGGGGGCTGTCTGAAGCTTTCTTT.

This clonotype was recorded a few times. CDR3 in DNA: TGTGCCAGCAGTTTAGCGCTTCGGCGTAAACAGACCTTAGCCAAAAACATTCAGTACTTC. The encoded protein is CASSLALRRKQTLAKNIQYF. The chain combines TRBV12-3 or TRBV12-4 with TRBJ2-4; unclear D gene. V lost 0 bases and J 0 bases, leaving 21 bases between the germline ends. The CDR3 consists of 20 residues.

This clonotype has only a few counts. One end of the junction is discordant with germline, which a read error may explain. This rearrangement joins TRBV20-1 to TRBJ2-7; 7 nucleotides line up with TRBD2. The germline V gene encodes CDR1 DFQATT and CDR2 SNEGSKA (reference sequence). This CDR3 is 12 amino acids long. The CDR3 DNA reads as TGCAGTGTTAGACTAGCCGCCTACGAGCAGTACTTC. Protein product: CSVRLAAYEQYF.

This clonotype has just a few counts. The chain carries TRBV7-6 and TRBJ1-5; no clear D gene. Germline V lookup: CDR1 SGHVS, CDR2 FNYEAQ. This CDR3 spans 13 amino acids. V dropped 0 bases and J dropped 6 bases, with 6 bases sitting between them. In nucleotides, the CDR3 is TGTGCCAGCAGCTTAGCAATGGGTCAGCCCCAGCATTTT. Residues: CASSLAMGQPQHF.

There are a few counts of this clonotype. The chain recombines TRBV7-9 with TRBJ1-2, with D unclear. With 2 bases removed from V and 0 bases from J, the gap between germline ends came to 10 bases. This CDR3 comprises 15 residues. CDR1 is SEHNR and CDR2 is FQNEAQ in the germline V gene (reference sequence). The CDR3 loop is CASSLPVSSNYGYTF. CDR3 coding DNA: TGTGCCAGCAGCTTACCCGTCAGTTCTAACTATGGCTACACCTTC.

Many counts were recorded for this clonotype. The chain combines TRBV6-2 or TRBV6-3 with TRBJ2-2; no firm D call. V was trimmed by 6 bases and J by 2 bases, leaving 7 bases between them. The CDR3 loop spans 13 amino acids. CDR1 MNHEY and CDR2 SVGEGT come from the germline V gene. The CDR3 reads CASSRLNTGELFF. The CDR3 DNA is TGTGCCAGCAGCCGACTTAACACCGGGGAGCTGTTTTTT.

The chain couples TRBV5-5 to TRBJ2-2, with a tentative D call TRBD1 (6 bases). The CDR3 spans 13 residues. V was cut by 3 bases and J by 7 bases, with 10 bases left in between. Germline assignment: CDR1 SGHKS and CDR2 YYEKEE (reference sequence). The CDR3 DNA is TGTGCCAGCAGCTCCCAGGGGATCGGGGAGCTGTTTTTT. Amino acids: CASSSQGIGELFF.

Turning to this clonotype: Since no conserved phenylalanine or tryptophan closes the CDR3, a read error is the likely cause. This chain joins TRBV7-9 and TRBJ2-6, with D uncertain. Looked up from germline, CDR1 is SEHNR and CDR2 is FQNEAQ (reference sequence). There are 13 residues in the CDR3. V was trimmed by 5 bases and J by 9 bases, leaving 11 bases between them. The CDR3 DNA follows: TGTGCCAGCAGCCCCCATCTTGGCAACGTCCTGACTTGC. Its translation: CASSPHLGNVLTC.

There are a few counts of this clonotype. This sequence joins TRBV7-2 and TRBJ2-1; 9 bases align to TRBD1. Germline assignment: CDR1 SGHTA and CDR2 FQGNSA. This CDR3 has 11 residues. J was trimmed by 14 bases and V by 3 bases; bases with no gene match: 2. Here the CDR3 DNA reads TGTGCCAGCAGCTTGGGACAGGGAAAGTTCTTC. Translated, it gives CASSLGQGKFF.

Only a few counts were recorded for this clonotype. The gene calls are TRBV27 and TRBJ2-7, with unresolved D. There are 14 residues in the CDR3. Per germline, CDR1 MNHEY and CDR2 SMNVEV (reference sequence). Deletions cut 6 bases from V and 6 bases from J, with 18 bases between. The CDR3 nucleotides read TGTGCCAGCAGCTTAAAGGGTCGGTTGGGCGAGCAGTACTTC. Protein: CASSLKGRLGEQYF.

This chain links TRBV5-6 with TRBJ1-2, with D possibly TRBD1 on 6 matching bases. Trimming pared 3 bases from V and 7 bases from J, leaving 34 bases between. Germline CDR1 and CDR2: SGHDT and YYEEEE. The CDR3 has 20 amino acids. The CDR3 nucleotides read TGTGCCAGCAGCTACCTGTTCGGGGGCTACACGAATCAATCGCGATCTGGCTACACCTTC. This translates into CASSYLFGGYTNQSRSGYTF.

J is TRBJ2-5 and V is TRBV24-1, with no clear D. V was pared by 3 bases and J by 5 bases, with 9 bases between. CDR1 and CDR2 (germline): KGHDR, SFDVKD. This CDR3 has 13 residues. The CDR3 sequence is CATSDGGRETQYF. The CDR3, as DNA: TGTGCCACCAGTGATGGCGGTAGGGAGACCCAGTACTTC.

The V call is TRBV4-1, the J call TRBJ1-2; 8 nucleotides align to TRBD1. Germline V lookup: CDR1 MGHRA, CDR2 YSYEKL. With V trimmed by 2 bases and J by 8 bases, 16 bases remained unmatched. CDR3 length equals 17 residues. DNA for the CDR3: TGCGCCAGCAGCCAAAGCCAGGGGGCAGGGAGGAGAGGAGGCTACACCTTC. This gives the protein CASSQSQGAGRRGGYTF.